The following is a TCR beta chain sequence with its context. CDR1 and CDR2 from the germline V gene are SQVTM and ANQGSEA. This CDR3 comprises 13 residues. With V trimmed by 5 bases and J by 6 bases, 8 bases remained unmatched. The authors produced TCR alpha and TCR beta cDNA libraries with sample barcodes and UMIs by 5'RACE using constant-segment primers. Using its own MiXCR run on the 5' RACE reads, TCRdb lists one record per CDR3 protein. This repertoire shows around 420,000 distinct CDR3 sequences, roughly 26% found once; its top ten account for about 8.7%. The sample belongs to a study of T-cell memory formation after mild COVID-19.

V usage is TRBV29-1 and J usage is TRBJ1-2, with TRBD1 matching 8 bases. The clonotype comes from an adult woman who had mild COVID-19 (a few samples of this study predate the infection). Cell type and time point are not known. The sample comprised PBMCs or a T cell subset sorted from them (not recorded which). This CDR3 reads CSVRSRGLDGYTF. The DNA of the CDR3 is TGCAGCGTTCGGTCCAGGGGGCTTGATGGCTACACCTTC.